This entry is about one TCR beta chain. Its antigen is not identified. This could be a read error, since a much larger clone is one nucleotide away. The data are from a study of response to subunit inactivated influenza vaccine. MiXCR, run by TCRdb on the RT-PCR reads, gives a single entry per CDR3 protein. The data contain roughly 180,000 distinct CDR3 sequences, about 9.3% of them singletons. General observations from the study: Authors suggested each seasonal influenza vaccination recruits few new T cells.

Deletions cut 2 bases from V and 5 bases from J, with 9 bases between. In germline, CDR1 is DFQATT, CDR2 SNEGSKA (reference sequence). The CDR3 has 12 amino acids. Source: non-naive T cells sorted from PBMCs, taken on the day of vaccination. This TCR came from a man over 45 who received an inactivated influenza vaccine. V usage is TRBV20-1 and J usage is TRBJ2-5; D is possibly TRBD1 or TRBD2 (5 bases each). CDR3 DNA: TGCAGTGCTAGACTGGGGACGGAGACCCAGTACTTC. This gives the protein CSARLGTETQYF.